The 23 T cell receptor beta chains presented below share a single source sample, sequenced in a study of blood T cell repertoires in COVID-19. The repertoire was sequenced with immunoSEQ multiplex PCR; TCRdb's copy has only in-frame clones and lacks some. The sample comprises approximately 88,000 clones, 75% to 85% of which are singletons, and 15% to 20% rests with the top ten. The sample was peripheral blood. Receptors were obtained from a woman of 80 years or more with acute or convalescent COVID-19.

The rearrangement uses TRBV11-2 and TRBJ1-5; D gene unclear. Trimming stripped 0 bases from V and 0 bases from J, with 9 bases between. The CDR3 is 16 amino acids. Germline loops: CDR1 SGHAT, CDR2 FQNNGV. The CDR3 region is CASSLEGRGSNQPQHF. The CDR3 DNA reads as TGTGCCAGCAGCTTAGAAGGTCGGGGTAGCAATCAGCCCCAGCATTTT.

This clone came up many times. The chain carries TRBV30 and TRBJ2-5; D is ambiguous. The germline CDR1 and CDR2 sequences are GTSNPN and SVGIG (reference sequence). This CDR3 region has 13 residues. Deletions cut 0 bases from V and 2 bases from J, with 7 bases between. The CDR3 DNA sequence: TGTGCCTGGAGTGTACAGATACAAGAGACCCAGTACTTC. This translates into CAWSVQIQETQYF.

In this sample, this clone turned up once. The genes are TRBV6-5 and TRBJ1-2, with 7 bases matching TRBD1. The germline gives CDR1 MNHEY, CDR2 SVGAGI. The CDR3 has 12 amino acids. The trim removed 6 bases at V and 8 bases at J, leaving 6 bases unmatched. CDR3 protein: CASSQGGRGYTF. The CDR3 region has the DNA TGTGCCAGCAGCCAGGGGGGAAGGGGCTACACCTTC.

This clone was seen just once. This sequence joins TRBV10-3 and TRBJ2-5, with TRBD2 as a possible D gene (6 bases). V lost 4 bases to trimming and J lost 3 bases, with 18 bases between them. CDR1 is ENHRY and CDR2 is SYGVKD in the germline V gene. The CDR3 runs to 16 residues. The CDR3 is CAISASGGGGKETQYF. The CDR3 DNA follows: TGTGCCATCAGTGCTTCCGGAGGAGGCGGGAAAGAGACCCAGTACTTC.

V and J are TRBV7-9 and TRBJ2-5; 12 positions match TRBD2. Trimming at V came to 1 base and at J to 2 bases, leaving 2 bases not matched to a gene. The CDR3 sequence is 16 residues long. Per germline, CDR1 SEHNR and CDR2 FQNEAQ (reference sequence). The CDR3 region has the DNA TGTGCCAGCAGCTTAGGACTAGCGGGGGCACAAGAGACCCAGTACTTC. It encodes CASSLGLAGAQETQYF.

V gene TRBV4-2 combines with J gene TRBJ2-2, with D maybe TRBD1 (6 bases). Trimming cost V 4 bases and J 3 bases, with 9 bases left between them. This CDR3 has 14 amino acids. Germline V gene lookup returns CDR1 LGHNA and CDR2 YNFKEQ. CDR3 amino acids: CASSRNRDTGELFF. CDR3 bases: TGTGCCAGCAGCCGCAACAGGGACACCGGGGAGCTGTTTTTT.

This clone was seen a few times. The V call is TRBV6-5, the J call TRBJ1-2, with TRBD1 as a possible D gene (6 bases). The CDR3 has 16 amino acids. Germline CDR1 reads MNHEY; CDR2 reads SVGAGI. Trimming stripped 2 bases from V and 3 bases from J, with 16 bases between. CDR3 sequence (DNA): TGTGCCAGCAGTTACGCTTTACAGGGATTGGACTATGGCTACACCTTC. It is translated as CASSYALQGLDYGYTF.

The chain combines TRBV7-2 with TRBJ2-7; 9 positions agree with TRBD2. The length of the CDR3 is 15 residues. CDR1 is SGHTA and CDR2 is FQGNSA in the germline V gene. V was clipped by 3 bases and J by 3 bases; unmatched bases: 6. CDR3 coding DNA: TGTGCCAGCAGCTTCTTCGGCGGGAGGGACTACGAGCAGTACTTC. This codes for CASSFFGGRDYEQYF.

The chain carries TRBV6-5 and TRBJ1-4; 7 bases line up with TRBD1. The CDR3 totals 14 residues. V lost 4 bases and J lost 5; bases outside the gene matches: 4. The germline V gene encodes CDR1 MNHEY and CDR2 SVGAGI. The CDR3 DNA reads TGTGCCAGCAGTTTTACAGGGGCGAATGAAAAACTGTTTTTT. Amino acids: CASSFTGANEKLFF.

The chain joins TRBV7-9 to TRBJ1-1; 10 nucleotides line up with TRBD1. This CDR3 is built from 14 residues. The J segment lost 3 bases and the V segment lost 7 bases, leaving 5 bases of the junction unmatched. The V gene's germline CDR1 is SEHNR and CDR2 FQNEAQ (reference sequence). The CDR3 sequence: CASKRTGGDTEAFF. CDR3 coding DNA: TGTGCCAGCAAGCGGACAGGGGGAGACACTGAAGCTTTCTTT.

This clone was detected once. The J gene is TRBJ2-3, the V gene TRBV5-6; TRBD2 matches 16 bases. V was clipped by 4 bases and J by 6 bases; unmatched bases: 8. In germline, CDR1 is SGHDT, CDR2 YYEEEE. The CDR3 is made up of 17 amino acids. In DNA, the CDR3 is TGTGCCAGCAGCGTGGGACTAGCGGGGGGGCGATGGGATACGCAGTATTTT. Translated: CASSVGLAGGRWDTQYF. Supplemented by reference TRBV5-6 and TRBJ2-3, the full variable domain reads DAGVTQSPTHLIKTRGQQVTLRCSPKSGHDTVSWYQQALGQGPQFIFQYYEEEERQRGNFPDRFSGHQFPNYSSELNVNALLLGDSALYLCASSVGLAGGRWDTQYFGPGTRLTVL.

V and J are TRBV29-1 and TRBJ2-7; 11 nucleotides agree with TRBD1. Germline CDR1 is SQVTM and CDR2 is ANQGSEA. Losses at the gene ends were 0 bases for V and 6 bases for J; bases not matched to a gene: 7. The CDR3 extends over 15 amino acids. As DNA, the CDR3 is TGCAGCGTTGAAGATCAGTGGACAGGGGGCGGCGAGCAGTACTTC. The encoded protein is CSVEDQWTGGGEQYF.

The V gene is TRBV6-5, the J gene TRBJ2-7; no firm D call. The CDR3 spans 13 residues. V lost 5 bases to trimming and J lost 6 bases, with 14 bases between them. Per germline, CDR1 MNHEY and CDR2 SVGAGI. Here the CDR3 DNA reads TGTGCCAGCAGTCCTACCGCCGGTCTCGAGCAGTACTTC. It encodes CASSPTAGLEQYF.

The J gene is TRBJ2-1, the V gene TRBV24-1; a possible D gene is TRBD1 (6 bases). Trimming stripped 3 bases from V and 0 bases from J, with 8 bases between. The CDR3 contains 15 residues. The germline V gene has CDR1 KGHDR and CDR2 SFDVKD. The CDR3 sequence is CATSDRRGSYNEQFF. The CDR3, as DNA: TGTGCCACCAGTGATCGCAGGGGCTCCTACAATGAGCAGTTCTTC.

The chain combines TRBV5-1 with TRBJ1-6; 7 bases align to TRBD1. Unmatched junction bases numbered 11, after V lost 5 bases and J lost 12 bases. The CDR3 spans 14 residues. Germline-derived CDR1 and CDR2 are SGHRS and YFSETQ. CDR3 in amino acids: CASSWDSVAGPLHF. DNA for the CDR3: TGCGCCAGCAGTTGGGACAGTGTAGCTGGACCCCTCCACTTT. Full variable domain (remainder filled in from reference TRBV5-1 and TRBJ1-6): KAGVTQTPRYLIKTRGQQVTLSCSPISGHRSVSWYQQTPGQGLQFLFEYFSETQRNKGNFPGRFSGRQFSNSRSEMNVSTLELGDSALYLCASSWDSVAGPLHFGNGTRLTVT.

This clone was observed a single time. This sequence joins TRBV6-5 and TRBJ2-7, with D possibly matching TRBD2 (5 bases). V gave up 5 bases and J gave up 5 bases, with 7 bases separating them. CDR3 length: 11 amino acids. Germline values: CDR1 MNHEY, CDR2 SVGAGI. CDR3 coding DNA: TGTGCCAGCAGTATGAGGGACGAGCAGTACTTC. Translated, it gives CASSMRDEQYF.

The chain employs TRBV20-1 and TRBJ2-4; D might be TRBD1 (6 bases). Germline values: CDR1 DFQATT, CDR2 SNEGSKA (reference sequence). The CDR3 consists of 11 residues. V was trimmed by 4 bases and J by 7 bases, leaving 8 bases between them. This CDR3 reads CSATGQNIQYF. For the CDR3, the DNA is TGCAGTGCTACCGGACAGAACATTCAGTACTTC.

The chain uses TRBV19 and TRBJ2-7; tentative D call: TRBD1 (6 bases). Deletions cut 3 bases from V and 3 bases from J, with 9 bases between. Germline CDR1 LNHDA, CDR2 SQIVND (reference sequence). This CDR3 has 13 residues. Here the CDR3 DNA reads TGTGCCAGTAGTATGGGGGCGTTCTACGAGCAGTACTTC. Translating it yields CASSMGAFYEQYF.

The chain uses TRBV7-2 and TRBJ2-3; D not certain. CDR1 SGHTA and CDR2 FQGNSA come from the germline V gene. Deletions cut 2 bases from V and 0 bases from J, with 9 bases between. The CDR3 covers 15 residues. This CDR3 is CASSLKRLSTDTQYF. The CDR3 coding sequence is TGTGCCAGCAGCTTAAAGCGTCTTAGCACAGATACGCAGTATTTT.

The chain combines TRBV5-1 with TRBJ2-3; D is unresolved. Trimming left V 0 bases short and J 2 bases short, with 7 bases between. There are 14 residues in the CDR3. CDR1 and CDR2 (germline): SGHRS, YFSETQ. The CDR3 sequence: CASSLEQNTDTQYF. CDR3 nucleotides: TGCGCCAGCAGCTTGGAACAGAACACAGATACGCAGTATTTT.

The V call is TRBV3-1 (or the pseudogene TRBV3-2), the J call TRBJ1-2, with 8 bases lining up with TRBD1. The CDR3 extends over 15 amino acids. Trimming cost V 1 base and J 4 bases; bases outside gene matches: 5. The germline V gene has CDR1 LGHDT and CDR2 YNNKEL (reference sequence). The CDR3 coding sequence is TGTGCCAGCAGCCAAGCGGGACAGGTTTTCTATGGCTACACCTTC. Its protein product is CASSQAGQVFYGYTF.

CDR3 in amino acids: CASSSGTGAEAFF. The CDR3 DNA is TGTGCCAGCAGCTCCGGGACAGGGGCTGAAGCTTTCTTT. The chain has TRBV7-3 and TRBJ1-1; 10 bases are shared with TRBD1. V lost 4 bases to trimming and J lost 6 bases; unmatched junction nucleotides: 2. Germline V lookup: CDR1 SGHTA, CDR2 FQGTGA. This CDR3 has 13 amino acids.

The chain couples TRBV6-5 to TRBJ1-1; 8 bases agree with TRBD1. Germline loops: CDR1 MNHEY, CDR2 SVGAGI. The CDR3 has 15 residues. J was trimmed by 6 bases and V by 2 bases; bases with no gene match: 8. CDR3: CASSYRKGQGAEAFF. The DNA of the CDR3 is TGTGCCAGCAGTTACCGAAAAGGACAGGGAGCTGAAGCTTTCTTT.